This record covers a single T cell receptor (beta chain). From germline, CDR1 is GTSNPN and CDR2 SVGIG (reference sequence). V was pared by 4 bases and J by 0 bases, with 9 bases between. This CDR3 has 13 amino acids. This specimen belongs to a study of blood T cell repertoires in COVID-19. Study as a whole: Whether acute or convalescent, the COVID-19 samples came from the United States, Italy and Spain.

As handled by the study authors: How many nucleated cells were present was estimated from reference gene primer amplification. Assay used: immunoSEQ multiplex PCR; TCRdb lists only in-frame clones, some missing. That table furnishes V, J and clone size, whereas the DNA furnished D and trimming. The top ten hold 16% of the sample, which has around 150,000 clones, about three quarters seen once. This chain links TRBV30 with TRBJ1-1, with D hard to call. The receptor was isolated from a man aged 45-60 years with acute or convalescent COVID-19. The sample comprised peripheral blood. The CDR3 spells CAWKRGMNTEAFF. In nucleotides, the CDR3 is TGTGCCTGGAAGAGAGGAATGAACACTGAAGCTTTCTTT.